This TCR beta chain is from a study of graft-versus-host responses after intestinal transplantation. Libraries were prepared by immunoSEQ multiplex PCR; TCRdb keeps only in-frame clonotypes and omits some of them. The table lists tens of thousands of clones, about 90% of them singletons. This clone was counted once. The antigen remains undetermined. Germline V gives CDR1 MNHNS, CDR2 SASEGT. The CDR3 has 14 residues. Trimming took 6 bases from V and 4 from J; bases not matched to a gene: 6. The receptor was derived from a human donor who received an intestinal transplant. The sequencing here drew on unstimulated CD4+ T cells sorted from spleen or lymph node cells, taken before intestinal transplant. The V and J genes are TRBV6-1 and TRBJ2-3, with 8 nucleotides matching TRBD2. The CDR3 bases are TGTGCCAGCAGCCCCGGGGGGGCCTCAGATACGCAGTATTTT. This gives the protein CASSPGGASDTQYF.